These 3 T cell receptor beta chains were all obtained from the same sample, sequenced in a study of PD-1 and CTLA-4 blockade in melanoma. The repertoire was sequenced with immunoSEQ multiplex PCR; TCRdb's copy has only in-frame clones and lacks some. The table includes some 7,100 clones, about four fifths detected once. The sample consisted of CD8+ T cells from peripheral blood, taken before anti-PD-1 treatment. The receptor set was obtained from a human donor with melanoma.

This sequence joins TRBV11-3 and TRBJ2-3; unclear D gene. Germline CDR1 SGHNT, CDR2 YENEEA. V lost 2 bases and J 7 bases, leaving 7 bases between the germline ends. The CDR3 runs 12 residues. The CDR3 DNA is TGTGCCAGCAGCTTACCGATGAATACGCAGTATTTT. Its translation is CASSLPMNTQYF. Supplemented by reference TRBV11-3 and TRBJ2-3, the full variable domain reads EAGVVQSPRYKIIEKKQPVAFWCNPISGHNTLYWYLQNLGQGPELLIRYENEEAVDDSQLPKDRFSAERLKGVDSTLKIQPAELGDSAVYLCASSLPMNTQYFGPGTRLTVL.

This clone appeared a single time. The chain carries TRBV7-8 and TRBJ2-1; TRBD2 matches 16 bases. V lost 0 bases and J lost 6; bases outside the gene matches: 11. The CDR3 sequence is 20 residues long. Germline V gene sequence: CDR1 SGHVS, CDR2 FQNEAQ. CDR3 in DNA: TGTGCCAGCAGCTTAGCCTCATTCGGGACTAGCGGGGGGGGTGCCAATGAGCAGTTCTTC. Translated, it gives CASSLASFGTSGGGANEQFF.

This rearrangement joins TRBV13 to TRBJ2-1, with 9 nucleotides matching TRBD1. Germline V gene sequence: CDR1 PRHDT, CDR2 FYEKMQ (reference sequence). J gave up 8 bases and V 2 bases, and 7 bases lay outside the gene matches. CDR3 length: 15 amino acids. The CDR3 protein is CASSLRDRAWDEQFF. As DNA, the CDR3 is TGTGCCAGCAGCTTAAGGGACAGGGCCTGGGATGAGCAGTTCTTC.